A selection of T cell receptor beta chains follows, all from one sample in a study of blood T cells in healthy people across ages. TCRdb reprocessed the 5' RACE reads via MiXCR and lists one record per CDR3 protein. The table has hundreds of thousands of distinct CDR3 sequences, roughly 60% seen once. Sequences were obtained from blood. These receptors all stem from a man aged 25-45 years in good health. CDR3s include the opening cysteine and the closing phenylalanine or tryptophan. The D gene is left open where the match is weak. The size field is filled for only some rows; it gives once, few, many or a size class.

v_call,d_call,j_call,clone_size,cdr3_aa,cdr3_nt
TRBV2,TRBD2,TRBJ2-3,.,CASSDGTSGATRITDTQYF,TGTGCCAGCAGTGACGGGACTAGCGGGGCAACACGGATCACAGATACGCAGTATTTT
TRBV29-1,TRBD1,TRBJ1-2,.,CSVDADDRAYGYTF,TGCAGCGTTGATGCCGATGACAGGGCCTATGGCTACACCTTC
TRBV2,.,TRBJ1-5,.,CASNQGFGNQPQHF,TGTGCCTCAAACCAGGGATTTGGCAATCAGCCCCAGCATTTT
TRBV20-1,.,TRBJ1-5,few,CSATGANQPQHF,TGCAGTGCAACGGGGGCGAATCAGCCCCAGCATTTT
TRBV5-1,TRBD1,TRBJ1-5,few,CASRAGTGDQPQHF,TGCGCCAGCAGGGCCGGGACAGGGGATCAGCCCCAGCATTTT
TRBV12-3/TRBV12-4,TRBD2,TRBJ2-5,.,CASSLELAGVGQETQYF,TGTGCCAGCAGTTTAGAGCTAGCGGGGGTCGGGCAAGAGACCCAGTACTTC
TRBV3-1,.,TRBJ2-1,few,CASSQDRGNHYNEQFF,TGTGCCAGCAGCCAAGATCGCGGCAACCACTACAATGAGCAGTTCTTC
TRBV27,.,TRBJ2-5,.,CASIGGARETQYF,TGTGCCAGCATAGGGGGGGCAAGAGAGACCCAGTACTTC
TRBV10-3,TRBD1,TRBJ2-1,.,CAIRKDRGRHEQFF,TGTGCCATCAGGAAGGACAGGGGGCGGCATGAGCAGTTCTTC
TRBV18,.,TRBJ1-5,few,CASSESGQPQHF,TGTGCCAGCTCAGAGTCAGGACAGCCCCAGCATTTT
TRBV7-2,TRBD2,TRBJ2-7,many,CASSRTSGPYEQYF,TGTGCCAGCAGCCGGACTAGCGGGCCCTACGAGCAGTACTTC
TRBV15,TRBD1,TRBJ2-5,few,CATSRDGTGEETQYF,TGTGCCACCAGCAGAGATGGGACAGGGGAAGAGACCCAGTACTTC
TRBV6-1,TRBD2,TRBJ2-5,.,CASSDSGSSGETQYF,TGTGCCAGCAGTGATAGCGGGAGTTCGGGAGAGACCCAGTACTTC
TRBV5-5,TRBD1,TRBJ1-5,.,CASSPGTESQPQHF,TGTGCCAGCAGCCCCGGGACAGAATCCCAGCCCCAGCATTTT
TRBV20-1,TRBD2,TRBJ2-5,few,CSAQTSGTETQYF,TGCAGTGCTCAGACTAGCGGGACGGAGACCCAGTACTTC
TRBV4-2,.,TRBJ1-6,.,CASSQDGDVARDSPLHF,TGTGCCAGCAGCCAAGATGGGGACGTGGCGCGGGATTCACCCCTCCACTTT
TRBV6-5,.,TRBJ2-2,.,CASSYFPGELFF,TGTGCCAGCAGTTATTTTCCCGGGGAGCTGTTTTTT
TRBV29-1,TRBD1,TRBJ1-2,.,CSVAGQGAFAGGYTF,TGCAGCGTTGCAGGGCAGGGGGCCTTTGCAGGCGGCTACACCTTC
TRBV7-3,.,TRBJ2-7,few,CASSLTEGSEQYF,TGTGCCAGCAGCTTAACGGAGGGTTCCGAGCAGTACTTC
TRBV6-2/TRBV6-3,TRBD2,TRBJ2-5,few,CASNKREVGETQYF,TGTGCCAGCAATAAGCGGGAGGTGGGAGAGACCCAGTACTTC
TRBV10-3,TRBD1,TRBJ1-4,.,CAGGTGTGYATNEKLFF,TGTGCCGGCGGAACCGGGACAGGGTATGCAACTAATGAAAAACTGTTTTTT
TRBV12-3/TRBV12-4,TRBD1,TRBJ1-2,.,CASSLKSTGFGCTF,TGTGCCAGCAGTTTAAAATCGACAGGGTTTGGCTGCACCTTC
TRBV7-2,.,TRBJ2-3,.,CASSLALGLSDTQYF,TGTGCCAGCAGCTTAGCCCTGGGACTTTCAGATACGCAGTATTTT
TRBV7-2,TRBD1,TRBJ2-7,.,CASSYGTGRVGEQYF,TGTGCCAGCAGCTACGGGACAGGGAGGGTTGGCGAGCAGTACTTC
TRBV18,.,TRBJ1-2,few,CASSPRRDEYGYTF,TGTGCCAGCTCACCGCGGCGGGATGAATATGGCTACACCTTC
TRBV10-3,.,TRBJ2-1,.,CAISELSGAGDEQFF,TGTGCCATCAGTGAGCTCTCCGGGGCAGGCGATGAGCAGTTCTTC
TRBV7-3,.,TRBJ2-2,.,CASSLNSWTVTGELFF,TGTGCCAGCAGCTTAAATTCTTGGACTGTCACCGGGGAGCTGTTTTTT
TRBV20-1,.,TRBJ1-2,.,CLPARESYGYTF,TGCCTCCCCGCCAGGGAATCCTATGGCTACACCTTC
TRBV5-1,.,TRBJ2-4,.,CASSNNRVSTGEQYF,TGCGCCAGTAGCAACAACAGGGTCTCAACGGGGGAGCAGTACTTC
TRBV20-1,.,TRBJ1-2,.,CSASPSRGRDGYTF,TGCAGTGCTAGCCCCTCTCGGGGGCGCGATGGCTACACCTTC
TRBV4-3,TRBD2,TRBJ2-1,.,CASSQTSGRALQFF,TGCGCCAGCAGCCAAACTAGCGGGAGGGCCCTCCAGTTCTTC
TRBV12-3/TRBV12-4,.,TRBJ2-5,.,CASSPGGGLPETQYF,TGTGCCAGCAGTCCTGGAGGGGGGCTGCCGGAGACCCAGTACTTC
TRBV15,.,TRBJ2-1,.,CATSRDRKWVKFF,TGTGCCACCAGCAGAGATAGGAAGTGGGTCAAGTTCTTC
TRBV6-1,TRBD1,TRBJ2-7,.,CASSSQGASGYEQYF,TGTGCCAGCAGTTCACAGGGGGCATCAGGATACGAGCAGTACTTC
TRBV12-5,.,TRBJ2-7,.,CASGLGVHYEQYF,TGTGCTAGTGGTTTGGGGGTACATTACGAGCAGTACTTC